This T cell receptor beta chain was recovered during a study of Ad26.COV2.S vaccination and SARS-CoV-2 variants. To note about this clone: Its antigen is undetermined.

The treatment was: roughly 18 received Ad26.COV2.S at low or high dose, single or two shots; about 5 received placebo; per-sample allocation not given. Specimens were obtained on day 63 following the first vaccine or placebo injection. Germline lookup yields CDR1 SGHNT and CDR2 YYREEE (reference sequence). The CDR3 totals 13 residues. V was shortened by 4 bases and J by 2 bases, with 7 bases between the two germline ends. Study-wide results and limits: Substantial post-vaccination breadth of spike-specific CD8+ and CD4+ T cell responses was reported.

This table comes from immunoSEQ multiplex PCR, and its TCRdb copy is limited to in-frame clones, with some not included. The sample includes 400,000 to 450,000 clones, about 92% seen only once; the top ten take more than 3.5%. The sequences come from peripheral blood, collected in a trial of Ad26.COV2.S vaccine versus placebo. This receptor was identified in a person aged 18 to 59 who received the Ad26.COV2.S COVID-19 vaccine or a placebo. The J gene is TRBJ2-1, the V gene TRBV5-4, with D unclear. This chain's CDR3 is CASSVPTYNEQFF. The CDR3 nucleotides read TGTGCCAGCAGCGTTCCCACCTACAATGAGCAGTTCTTC.